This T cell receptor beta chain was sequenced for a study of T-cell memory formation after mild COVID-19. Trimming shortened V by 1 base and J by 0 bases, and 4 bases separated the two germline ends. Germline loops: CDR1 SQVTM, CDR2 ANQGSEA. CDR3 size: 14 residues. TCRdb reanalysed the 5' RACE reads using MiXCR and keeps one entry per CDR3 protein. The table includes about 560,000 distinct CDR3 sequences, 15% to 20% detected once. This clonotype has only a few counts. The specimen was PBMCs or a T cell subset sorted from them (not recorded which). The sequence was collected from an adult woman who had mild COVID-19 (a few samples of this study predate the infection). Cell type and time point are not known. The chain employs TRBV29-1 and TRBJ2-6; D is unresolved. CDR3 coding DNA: TGCAGCGTTGAAGTGGTCTCTGGGGCCAACGTCCTGACTTTC. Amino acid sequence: CSVEVVSGANVLTF.